These 24 T cell receptor beta chains were all obtained from the same sample, sequenced in a study of blood T cell repertoires in COVID-19. The method was immunoSEQ multiplex PCR; TCRdb's version includes in-frame clones alone and lacks a portion of them. The table lists roughly 140,000 clones, about four fifths of them singletons, with 3.5% in the top ten. Specimen: peripheral blood. Receptor source: a man aged 70-80 years who had recovered from COVID-19.

V gene TRBV5-1 combines with J gene TRBJ2-5; 8 positions agree with TRBD1. Trimming removed 4 bases from V and 1 base from J; junction bases left unmatched: 6. The CDR3 has 15 residues. Looked up from germline, CDR1 is SGHRS and CDR2 is YFSETQ. CDR3 in amino acids: CASSPDRGIQETQYF. The CDR3 DNA follows: TGCGCCAGCAGCCCCGACAGGGGCATCCAAGAGACCCAGTACTTC.

The chain recombines TRBV6-2 or TRBV6-3 with TRBJ2-7; 7 bases match TRBD2. The CDR3 extends over 13 amino acids. With 5 bases clipped from V and 0 bases from J, the junction kept 1 base outside the gene matches. Germline lookup yields CDR1 MNHEY and CDR2 SVGEGT. CDR3 nucleotides: TGTGCCAGCAGTCTAGCGGCCTCCTACGAGCAGTACTTC. The encoded protein is CASSLAASYEQYF.

CDR3 sequence reads: CASSSPGQGVITF. As DNA, the CDR3 is TGTGCCAGCAGCTCCCCGGGACAGGGTGTGATCACCTTC. The rearrangement joins TRBV5-4 to TRBJ1-2, with 9 bases fitting TRBD1. The CDR3 runs 13 residues. Germline CDR1 SGHNT, CDR2 YYREEE (reference sequence). The V and J ends lost 3 bases and 13 bases, in that order; junction bases with no gene match: 10.

This rearrangement joins TRBV5-1 to TRBJ2-5, with TRBD2 matching 14 bases. This CDR3 spans 16 amino acids. Germline V gene data show CDR1 as SGHRS and CDR2 as YFSETQ. Trimming at V came to 4 bases and at J to 2 bases, leaving 4 bases not matched to a gene. The CDR3 protein is CASSPGTSGGQETQYF. The CDR3 nucleotides read TGCGCCAGCAGCCCCGGGACTAGCGGGGGACAAGAGACCCAGTACTTC.

This clone came up a few times. The genes are TRBV4-2 and TRBJ1-3; 7 bases line up with TRBD1. Per germline, CDR1 LGHNA and CDR2 YNFKEQ. With 4 bases clipped from V and 2 bases from J, the junction kept 8 bases outside the gene matches. The length of the CDR3 is 16 residues. CDR3 sequence reads: CASSLPPTGPGNTIYF. CDR3 DNA: TGTGCCAGCAGCCTCCCTCCGACAGGGCCTGGAAACACCATATATTTT.

The count of this clone is one. V usage is TRBV3-1 (or the pseudogene TRBV3-2) and J usage is TRBJ2-7; 10 nucleotides line up with TRBD1. In germline, CDR1 is LGHDT, CDR2 YNNKEL (reference sequence). The CDR3 contains 16 residues. The V and J ends lost 1 base and 6 bases, in that order; junction bases with no gene match: 9. For the CDR3, the DNA is TGTGCCAGCAGCCAAGCCCGACAGGGGGCTCGGGGCGAGCAGTACTTC. This translates into CASSQARQGARGEQYF.

This clone was recorded once. The V call is TRBV2, the J call TRBJ2-2; D possibly corresponds to TRBD1 (6 bases). Trimming took off 7 bases at V and 0 bases at J, with 15 bases between the two ends. This CDR3 spans 16 amino acids. Germline CDR1 reads SNHLY; CDR2 reads FYNNEI. Written as DNA, the CDR3 is TGTGCCAGCAACGCCTGGACAGCCGCGAACACCGGGGAGCTGTTTTTT. As protein: CASNAWTAANTGELFF.

The V and J genes are TRBV2 and TRBJ1-1, with D possibly matching TRBD1 (6 bases). Looked up from germline, CDR1 is SNHLY and CDR2 is FYNNEI. V gave up 4 bases and J gave up 10 bases, with 22 bases separating them. This CDR3 spans 15 amino acids. The CDR3 DNA follows: TGTGCCAGCAGTGTATTAATAGGGGGAAGCGGGGGAGCTTTCTTT. Translating gives CASSVLIGGSGGAFF. Full variable domain (missing parts from reference TRBV2 and TRBJ1-1): EPEVTQTPSHQVTQMGQEVILRCVPISNHLYFYWYRQILGQKVEFLVSFYNNEISEKSEIFDDQFSVERPDGSNFTLKIRSTKLEDSAMYFCASSVLIGGSGGAFFGQGTRLTVV.

The chain recombines TRBV9 with TRBJ2-1, with D perhaps matching TRBD2 (6 bases). The CDR3 covers 16 residues. Trimming cost V 5 bases and J 7 bases, with 22 bases left between them. Germline V gives CDR1 SGDLS, CDR2 YYNGEE. The CDR3 spells CASSPGGLLGMNEQFF. The CDR3 DNA reads as TGTGCCAGCAGTCCAGGAGGGCTCCTCGGGATGAATGAGCAGTTCTTC.

Here the CDR3 DNA reads TGTGCCAGCAGCTTGGGACCCACGGAGGGGGGCTACACCTTC. This codes for CASSLGPTEGGYTF. The rearrangement uses TRBV5-5 and TRBJ1-2, with a weak D call TRBD1 (5 bases). This CDR3 comprises 14 residues. V lost 0 bases and J lost 8, with 14 bases in between. CDR1 is SGHKS, CDR2 YYEKEE, per germline (reference sequence).

Only one count was recorded for this clone. The rearrangement joins TRBV4-1 to TRBJ2-1; 10 bases are a match to TRBD2. J lost 0 bases, V lost 6 bases, and 8 bases had no gene match. The CDR3 extends over 17 amino acids. Germline V gene lookup returns CDR1 MGHRA and CDR2 YSYEKL. The CDR3 loop is CASRRLAGVSSYNEQFF. The CDR3 DNA follows: TGCGCCAGCAGGAGGCTAGCGGGAGTCAGCTCCTACAATGAGCAGTTCTTC.

The CDR3 loop is CASSRGNEQFF. In DNA form, the CDR3 reads TGTGCCAGCAGCCGGGGCAATGAGCAGTTCTTC. The chain links TRBV6-5 to TRBJ2-1; weak D call: TRBD2 (5 bases). Germline CDR1 MNHEY, CDR2 SVGAGI. V lost 6 bases to trimming and J lost 6 bases, with 6 bases between them. The CDR3 is made up of 11 amino acids.

The CDR3 DNA sequence: TGTGCCATCAAAGACTACACCGGGGAGCTGTTTTTT. Translating it yields CAIKDYTGELFF. J is TRBJ2-2 and V is TRBV10-3, with D uncertain. The CDR3 length is 12 residues. Germline-derived CDR1 and CDR2 are ENHRY and SYGVKD. V lost 7 bases and J lost 3, with 6 bases in between.

The chain carries TRBV7-2 and TRBJ2-1; D is perhaps TRBD2 (7 bases). The ends were cut back, 3 bases at V and 3 bases at J, with 15 bases in the middle. The CDR3 has 16 amino acids. The germline gives CDR1 SGHTA, CDR2 FQGNSA. CDR3 coding DNA: TGTGCCAGCAGCTTTCGAGGGGGGGTAGGCTACAATGAGCAGTTCTTC. Protein: CASSFRGGVGYNEQFF. Using reference TRBV7-2 and TRBJ2-1 for the parts outside the CDR3, the full variable domain is GAGVSQSPSNKVTEKGKDVELRCDPISGHTALYWYRQSLGQGLEFLIYFQGNSAPDKSGLPSDRFSAERTGGSVSTLTIQRTQQEDSAVYLCASSFRGGVGYNEQFFGPGTRLTVL.

The rearrangement links TRBV5-1 to TRBJ1-1; D ambiguous. Per the germline V gene, CDR1 is SGHRS and CDR2 is YFSETQ. This CDR3 is 13 amino acids long. V lost 2 bases, J lost 4 bases, and 9 bases lay in between. DNA of the CDR3: TGCGCCAGCAGCTTTGGGGAGAGCACTGAAGCTTTCTTT. Its protein is CASSFGESTEAFF.

The V and J genes are TRBV29-1 and TRBJ2-2, with a weak D call TRBD2 (6 bases). The CDR3 runs 14 residues. CDR1 is SQVTM, CDR2 ANQGSEA, per germline. Trimming removed 3 bases from V and 4 bases from J, with 12 bases in between. The CDR3 DNA is TGCAGCGTTGAGCGGCTAGCGACCACCGGGGAGCTGTTTTTT. It is translated as CSVERLATTGELFF.

This clone was picked up a small number of times. The chain has TRBV3-1 (or the pseudogene TRBV3-2) and TRBJ1-3; weak D call: TRBD1 (6 bases). Trimming removed 4 bases at V and 0 bases at J, with 10 bases between. Germline CDR1 and CDR2: LGHDT and YNNKEL (reference sequence). CDR3 length: 15 amino acids. CDR3 amino acids: CASSRTGSSGNTIYF. DNA of the CDR3: TGTGCCAGCAGCCGTACAGGGAGCTCTGGAAACACCATATATTTT.

The chain is built from TRBV27 and TRBJ1-1; 7 bases map to TRBD1. Per germline, CDR1 MNHEY and CDR2 SMNVEV (reference sequence). Trimming cost V 7 bases and J 0 bases; bases outside gene matches: 11. The CDR3 runs 16 residues. The CDR3 sequence is CASTKLAGTVNTEAFF. In DNA form, the CDR3 reads TGTGCCAGCACCAAACTAGCCGGGACAGTGAACACTGAAGCTTTCTTT.

The chain combines TRBV6-4 with TRBJ2-7; 11 nucleotides align to TRBD2. The V gene's germline CDR1 is MRHNA and CDR2 SNTAGT. The CDR3 has 18 residues. After removal of 2 bases from V and 0 bases from J, the junction contained 9 bases not matched to a gene. The CDR3 here is CASSDKSSGGLSSYEQYF. For the CDR3, the DNA is TGTGCCAGCAGTGACAAGTCTAGCGGGGGGCTGAGCTCCTACGAGCAGTACTTC.

This rearrangement joins TRBV29-1 to TRBJ2-7; tentatively, D is TRBD2 (5 bases). Trimming removed 7 bases at V and 6 bases at J, with 22 bases between. Germline lookup yields CDR1 SQVTM and CDR2 ANQGSEA. The CDR3 runs 14 residues. CDR3 region: CSGFQEGWSSEQYF. CDR3 in DNA: TGCAGCGGTTTTCAAGAGGGCTGGAGCTCCGAGCAGTACTTC.

This chain links TRBV5-1 with TRBJ2-1, with D tentatively TRBD2 (6 bases). Trimming took off 0 bases at V and 6 bases at J, with 10 bases between the two ends. The CDR3 is made up of 14 amino acids. Per the germline V gene, CDR1 is SGHRS and CDR2 is YFSETQ. CDR3 loop: CASSLGGGANEQFF. The CDR3 DNA reads as TGCGCCAGCAGCTTGGGGGGCGGGGCCAATGAGCAGTTCTTC.

The rearrangement uses TRBV28 and TRBJ1-4; TRBD1 matches 9 bases. This CDR3 comprises 15 residues. V lost 2 bases and J lost 8; bases outside the gene matches: 6. In germline, CDR1 is MDHEN, CDR2 SYDVKM. CDR3 sequence: CASSLGDREIEKLFF. The CDR3 coding sequence is TGTGCCAGCAGTTTAGGGGACAGGGAAATCGAAAAACTGTTTTTT.

V usage is TRBV9 and J usage is TRBJ2-7; 14 bases align to TRBD2. Germline V gene lookup returns CDR1 SGDLS and CDR2 YYNGEE. This CDR3 spans 15 amino acids. With 3 bases clipped from V and 6 bases from J, the junction kept 5 bases outside the gene matches. The CDR3 sequence: CASSAGLAGAVEQYF. For the CDR3, the DNA is TGTGCCAGCAGCGCGGGACTAGCGGGAGCGGTCGAGCAGTACTTC.

The chain uses TRBV5-1 and TRBJ2-3; 8 bases match TRBD2. Trimming cost V 0 bases and J 0 bases; bases outside gene matches: 0. Per germline, CDR1 SGHRS and CDR2 YFSETQ. This CDR3 is built from 15 residues. CDR3: CASSLVAGSTDTQYF. For the CDR3, the DNA is TGCGCCAGCAGCTTGGTAGCGGGGAGCACAGATACGCAGTATTTT.